Listed here are 30 T cell receptor beta chains from one sample, sequenced in a study of T-cell memory formation after mild COVID-19. TCRdb re-analysed the 5' RACE reads in MiXCR, keeping a single row per CDR3 protein. The top ten clones hold 20% to 25% of a sample with a few hundred thousand distinct CDR3 sequences, around a sixth of them seen once. Sample: PBMCs or a T cell subset sorted from them (not recorded which). All receptors come from a man younger than 30 who had mild COVID-19 (a few samples of this study predate the infection). Cell type and time point are not known.

The chain is built from TRBV4-1 and TRBJ2-2; D may be TRBD2 (7 bases). The CDR3 covers 17 residues. Germline lookup yields CDR1 MGHRA and CDR2 YSYEKL. V lost 0 bases to trimming and J lost 2 bases, with 13 bases between them. The CDR3 here is CASSQDLRGGNTGELFF. The CDR3 DNA reads TGCGCCAGCAGCCAAGATCTTAGGGGGGGAAACACCGGGGAGCTGTTTTTT.

The V gene is TRBV7-6, the J gene TRBJ2-2, with D unresolved. The CDR3 contains 14 residues. V dropped 5 bases and J dropped 6 bases, with 13 bases sitting between them. The germline gives CDR1 SGHVS, CDR2 FNYEAQ. The CDR3, as DNA: TGTGCCAGCAGCCTAGAAGCGAATCCCGGGGAGCTGTTTTTT. This codes for CASSLEANPGELFF. The full variable domain, rest sourced from reference TRBV7-6 and TRBJ2-2, is GAGVSQSPRYKVTKRGQDVALRCDPISGHVSLYWYRQALGQGPEFLTYFNYEAQQDKSGLPNDRFSAERPEGSISTLTIQRTEQRDSAMYRCASSLEANPGELFFGEGSRLTVL.

This clonotype was picked up a small number of times. This rearrangement joins TRBV27 to TRBJ2-3, with D possibly matching TRBD2 (6 bases). The CDR3 is 16 residues long. Germline CDR1 MNHEY, CDR2 SMNVEV (reference sequence). V gave up 7 bases and J gave up 0 bases, with 17 bases separating them. CDR3 bases: TGTGCCAGCACTCCCCCCCCTGCGGGGAGCACAGATACGCAGTATTTT. This sequence encodes CASTPPPAGSTDTQYF.

V and J are TRBV13 and TRBJ2-3, with D perhaps given as TRBD1 or TRBD2 (6 bases each). Germline lookup yields CDR1 PRHDT and CDR2 FYEKMQ (reference sequence). The V and J ends lost 3 bases and 5 bases respectively, with 12 bases between them. CDR3 length: 14 amino acids. The CDR3 here is CASSFGGGGDTQYF. CDR3 bases: TGTGCCAGCAGCTTTGGAGGGGGTGGAGATACGCAGTATTTT.

The rearrangement uses TRBV7-2 and TRBJ2-7; D unresolved. Germline V gene sequence: CDR1 SGHTA, CDR2 FQGNSA. V dropped 3 bases and J dropped 3 bases, with 12 bases sitting between them. The CDR3 runs to 14 residues. The CDR3 DNA reads as TGTGCCAGCAGCTTGCGACGGGTGGGCTACGAGCAGTACTTC. Translating it yields CASSLRRVGYEQYF.

This chain joins TRBV24-1 and TRBJ2-5; D remains ambiguous. This CDR3 contains 15 residues. Trimming took off 4 bases at V and 3 bases at J, with 14 bases between the two ends. The germline V gene has CDR1 KGHDR and CDR2 SFDVKD. CDR3 loop: CATSDPKLGEETQYF. CDR3 nucleotides: TGTGCCACCAGTGACCCAAAATTGGGCGAAGAGACCCAGTACTTC.

This clonotype was seen more than once but under ten times. The V and J genes are TRBV12-3 or TRBV12-4 and TRBJ2-1; D might be TRBD1 (6 bases). The length of the CDR3 is 14 residues. Trimming cost V 0 bases and J 6 bases, with 9 bases left between them. This CDR3 is CASSLAGRGNEQFF. The CDR3 bases are TGTGCCAGCAGTTTAGCGGGCAGGGGCAATGAGCAGTTCTTC.

About this clonotype: Germline is not matched at one junction end, which may reflect a read error. The chain recombines TRBV20-1 with TRBJ2-2; 10 bases fit TRBD1. The CDR3 consists of 15 residues. Germline CDR1 and CDR2: DFQATT and SNEGSKA (reference sequence). As DNA, the CDR3 is TGCAGTGCTAGAGAGGGTGGGACAGGGGCCGGGGAGCTTTTTTTT. Translated: CSAREGGTGAGELFF.

This clonotype was picked up a small number of times. The chain has TRBV7-9 and TRBJ1-6; 8 positions match TRBD1. Germline V lookup: CDR1 SEHNR, CDR2 FQNEAQ (reference sequence). The CDR3 is 14 residues long. With 5 bases clipped from V and 13 bases from J, the junction kept 10 bases outside the gene matches. The CDR3 sequence is CASSLGQGMTPLHF. Written as DNA, the CDR3 is TGTGCCAGCAGCCTCGGACAGGGTATGACCCCCCTCCACTTT.

This clonotype was counted ten times or more. V and J are TRBV4-1 and TRBJ1-6; D is unresolved. Germline V gene sequence: CDR1 MGHRA, CDR2 YSYEKL. V was shortened by 3 bases and J by 0 bases, with 6 bases between the two germline ends. CDR3 length: 15 amino acids. CDR3 bases: TGCGCCAGCAGCCACGGGAGCTCCTATAATTCACCCCTCCACTTT. This encodes CASSHGSSYNSPLHF.

This clonotype appeared a few times. The rearrangement links TRBV7-2 to TRBJ2-1, with 8 bases lining up with TRBD2. Germline values: CDR1 SGHTA, CDR2 FQGNSA. With 1 base clipped from V and 4 bases from J, the junction kept 3 bases outside the gene matches. The CDR3 loop spans 15 amino acids. This chain's CDR3 is CASSLVTSGYNEQFF. The CDR3 DNA is TGTGCCAGCAGCTTAGTAACTAGCGGATACAATGAGCAGTTCTTC. The whole variable domain, remainder taken from reference TRBV7-2 and TRBJ2-1, is GAGVSQSPSNKVTEKGKDVELRCDPISGHTALYWYRQSLGQGLEFLIYFQGNSAPDKSGLPSDRFSAERTGGSVSTLTIQRTQQEDSAVYLCASSLVTSGYNEQFFGPGTRLTVL.

This clonotype has a handful of counts. The chain combines TRBV4-3 with TRBJ1-1, with D maybe TRBD1 (6 bases). The germline V and J ends were trimmed by 0 bases and 5 bases, with 19 bases remaining between them. The CDR3 contains 17 residues. The germline V gene has CDR1 LGHNA and CDR2 YSLEER. CDR3 bases: TGCGCCAGCAGCCAAGAGCTCCCAGGGGCCGGCGGGACTGAAGCTTTCTTT. It translates to CASSQELPGAGGTEAFF.

The chain's CDR3 is CASSFGPSSYNEQFF. CDR3 coding DNA: TGTGCCAGCAGTTTCGGTCCTAGCTCCTACAATGAGCAGTTCTTC. This chain joins TRBV12-3 or TRBV12-4 and TRBJ2-1; D is ambiguous. Deletions cut 3 bases from V and 0 bases from J, with 9 bases between. The CDR3 extends over 15 amino acids.

This clonotype occurred a few times. The chain combines TRBV15 with TRBJ1-2, with D unclear. Germline V gives CDR1 LNHNV, CDR2 YYDKDF (reference sequence). V lost 0 bases, J lost 3 bases, and 8 bases lay in between. The CDR3 contains 14 residues. CDR3 in amino acids: CATSRDPEYYGYTF. The CDR3 coding sequence is TGTGCCACCAGCAGAGACCCAGAGTACTATGGCTACACCTTC.

The rearrangement joins TRBV6-2 or TRBV6-3 to TRBJ1-1; no firm D call. V gave up 2 bases and J gave up 0 bases, with 7 bases separating them. The CDR3 loop spans 14 amino acids. From germline, CDR1 is MNHEY and CDR2 SVGEGT. In DNA, the CDR3 is TGTGCCAGCAGTTACCTTAGGATGAACACTGAAGCTTTCTTT. It yields the protein CASSYLRMNTEAFF.

The chain has TRBV6-2 or TRBV6-3 and TRBJ2-3; D tentatively reads TRBD1 or TRBD2 (5 bases each). V was pared by 4 bases and J by 5 bases, with 13 bases between. From germline, CDR1 is MNHEY and CDR2 SVGEGT. This CDR3 comprises 14 residues. For the CDR3, the DNA is TGTGCCAGCAGTTCGGGGACCTATCAAGATACGCAGTATTTT. The encoded protein is CASSSGTYQDTQYF.

This clonotype was recorded at least ten times. The V call is TRBV7-9, the J call TRBJ1-2; 7 bases line up with TRBD1. With V trimmed by 5 bases and J by 3 bases, 3 bases remained unmatched. Germline V gene sequence: CDR1 SEHNR, CDR2 FQNEAQ (reference sequence). CDR3 size: 13 residues. CDR3 DNA sequence: TGTGCCAGCAGCCGTGACAGGGACTATGGCTACACCTTC. It codes for CASSRDRDYGYTF.

Here the CDR3 DNA reads TGTGCCAGCAGCGGACAGGGGCACACTGAAGCTTTCTTT. Protein product: CASSGQGHTEAFF. The chain has TRBV6-5 and TRBJ1-1; 9 positions agree with TRBD1. CDR1 is MNHEY, CDR2 SVGAGI, per germline. The CDR3 is 13 amino acids. After removal of 6 bases from V and 3 bases from J, the junction contained 2 bases not matched to a gene.

A few counts support this clonotype. This rearrangement joins TRBV29-1 to TRBJ1-2; D remains ambiguous. V was pared by 3 bases and J by 0 bases, with 11 bases between. Germline V gene lookup returns CDR1 SQVTM and CDR2 ANQGSEA. The CDR3 has 14 residues. CDR3 nucleotides: TGCAGCGTTGACGTCGTAGGACCTAACTATGGCTACACCTTC. Translated: CSVDVVGPNYGYTF.

This clonotype turned up a few times. The chain recombines TRBV6-5 with TRBJ1-1; possibly TRBD1 for D (5 bases). This CDR3 has 14 residues. Germline V gene sequence: CDR1 MNHEY, CDR2 SVGAGI. V was pared by 4 bases and J by 1 base, with 10 bases between. The CDR3 sequence: CASSFRGRNTEAFF. CDR3 in DNA: TGTGCCAGCAGTTTCCGGGGCCGGAACACTGAAGCTTTCTTT.

This clonotype was counted many times. The J gene is TRBJ1-2, the V gene TRBV7-2, with 7 bases matching TRBD1. The CDR3 is made up of 14 amino acids. With V trimmed by 1 base and J by 4 bases, 3 bases remained unmatched. CDR1 is SGHTA and CDR2 is FQGNSA in the germline V gene. The DNA of the CDR3 is TGTGCCAGCAGCTTAGGCCAGGGGGGCTATGGCTACACCTTC. Translated, it gives CASSLGQGGYGYTF.

The rearrangement joins TRBV3-1 to TRBJ1-2, with 10 nucleotides matching TRBD1. Germline CDR1 is LGHDT and CDR2 is YNNKEL (reference sequence). After removal of 5 bases from V and 5 bases from J, the junction contained 8 bases not matched to a gene. CDR3 size: 15 residues. The CDR3: CASSSRQGAGYGYTF. CDR3 DNA: TGTGCCAGCAGCTCCAGACAGGGGGCAGGGTATGGCTACACCTTC.

This clonotype was picked up a small number of times. V usage is TRBV5-6 and J usage is TRBJ2-2; TRBD1 matches at 8 bases. The CDR3 length is 16 residues. CDR1 and CDR2 from the germline V gene are SGHDT and YYEEEE. V lost 0 bases to trimming and J lost 7 bases; unmatched junction nucleotides: 8. The DNA of the CDR3 is TGTGCCAGCAGCTTGGCCGTGACAGGGGACCACGGGGAGCTGTTTTTT. Translating gives CASSLAVTGDHGELFF.

The chain recombines TRBV5-1 with TRBJ1-1, with unresolved D. Looked up from germline, CDR1 is SGHRS and CDR2 is YFSETQ. V was shortened by 0 bases and J by 0 bases, with 12 bases between the two germline ends. The CDR3 sequence is 16 residues long. This CDR3 reads CASSLDGPPLNTEAFF. As DNA, the CDR3 is TGCGCCAGCAGCTTGGACGGCCCCCCTTTGAACACTGAAGCTTTCTTT.

There are a few counts of this clonotype. CDR3 DNA: TGCGCCAGCAGCCAAGAGTGGGGATTGGAGCTGTTTTTT. This encodes CASSQEWGLELFF. The V call is TRBV4-1, the J call TRBJ2-2; D unclear. CDR3 size: 13 residues. CDR1 is MGHRA and CDR2 is YSYEKL in the germline V gene. Trimming left V 0 bases short and J 10 bases short, with 9 bases between.

This clonotype was counted between two and nine times. The V gene is TRBV5-4, the J gene TRBJ1-6; no definite D call. Germline V gene sequence: CDR1 SGHNT, CDR2 YYREEE (reference sequence). The germline V and J ends were trimmed by 0 bases and 1 base, with 5 bases remaining between them. There are 15 residues in the CDR3. The DNA for the CDR3 is TGTGCCAGCAGCTTGGCTGGGTCCTATAATTCACCCCTCCACTTT. This translates into CASSLAGSYNSPLHF.

The rearrangement joins TRBV6-5 to TRBJ2-1; 8 bases are a match to TRBD2. Germline lookup yields CDR1 MNHEY and CDR2 SVGAGI. V trimming: 0 bases; J trimming: 6 bases; junction bases outside the gene matches: 4. This CDR3 has 15 residues. Here the CDR3 reads CASSYSTSVTNEQFF. The CDR3 DNA reads as TGTGCCAGCAGTTACTCGACTAGCGTTACCAATGAGCAGTTCTTC.

This clonotype has a count of ten or more. The V gene is TRBV18, the J gene TRBJ1-1, with 7 bases fitting TRBD1. The V gene end was trimmed by 3 bases and the J gene end by 7 bases; junction bases not matched to a gene: 14. The germline gives CDR1 KGHSH, CDR2 LQKENI. The CDR3 runs 16 residues. DNA for the CDR3: TGTGCCAGCTCACCTTACACCGACGGGACAGTTAGTGAAGCTTTCTTT. This translates into CASSPYTDGTVSEAFF.

A few counts support this clonotype. The chain joins TRBV20-1 to TRBJ2-3; TRBD1 matches at 8 bases. The V gene's germline CDR1 is DFQATT and CDR2 SNEGSKA (reference sequence). This CDR3 has 13 residues. Trimming cost V 7 bases and J 3 bases; bases outside gene matches: 6. This chain's CDR3 is CSEQGVETDTQYF. The CDR3 DNA is TGCAGTGAACAGGGGGTCGAGACAGATACGCAGTATTTT.

Many counts were recorded for this clonotype. V gene TRBV5-6 combines with J gene TRBJ2-3, with 7 bases lining up with TRBD2. Germline trimming cut 0 bases from V and 6 bases from J; bases unmatched to any gene: 7. This CDR3 is 15 amino acids long. The germline V gene has CDR1 SGHDT and CDR2 YYEEEE. CDR3 bases: TGTGCCAGCAGCTTGGACGCCCTGCGGGGGGATACGCAGTATTTT. As protein: CASSLDALRGDTQYF.